The 30 T cell receptor beta chains below all came from one sample that was sequenced in a study of blood T cell repertoires in COVID-19 (TCRdb year 2020). The library came from the immunoSEQ multiplex PCR assay. The table comes from immuneACCESS by way of TCRdb, which keeps in-frame sequences with V and J called. Part of the clones is missing from these tables; in studies checked, under half for an unresolved V gene and the rest for unknown reasons. This sample has roughly 250,000 clones in its table, and approximately 85% of those were observed once. 3.5% to 4.5% of the sample goes to the ten largest clones. The sequencing sample was made of PBMCs or T cells enriched from blood (not recorded which). The receptors shown here come from a woman between 25 and 40 years old who had recovered from COVID-19.

This clone was observed a handful of times. The gene calls are TRBV10-3 and TRBJ2-2; 7 nucleotides line up with TRBD1. The CDR3 sequence is 13 residues long. Germline V CDR1 and CDR2: ENHRY, SYGVKD. The V gene end was trimmed by 9 bases and the J gene end by 3 bases; junction bases not matched to a gene: 4. The CDR3 reads CAMRDRDTGELFF. CDR3 coding DNA: TGTGCCATGAGGGACAGAGACACCGGGGAGCTGTTTTTT.

This sequence joins TRBV19 and TRBJ2-7; D may be TRBD2 (5 bases). The V end was cut by 4 bases, the J end by 0 bases, with 16 bases between. In germline, CDR1 is LNHDA, CDR2 SQIVND (reference sequence). The CDR3 runs to 16 residues. This chain's CDR3 is CASSTPGSASSYEQYF. CDR3 DNA sequence: TGTGCCAGTAGTACCCCGGGAAGCGCCAGCTCCTACGAGCAGTACTTC.

The table lists this clone with a few counts. V and J are TRBV29-1 and TRBJ1-1; 10 bases line up with TRBD1. With V trimmed by 5 bases and J by 6 bases, 3 bases remained unmatched. The CDR3 covers 12 residues. The germline CDR1 and CDR2 sequences are SQVTM and ANQGSEA. The CDR3 DNA is TGCAGCGTTAGACAGGGGGCATCTGAAGCTTTCTTT. Its translation: CSVRQGASEAFF.

This chain connects TRBV3-1 (or the pseudogene TRBV3-2) to TRBJ1-2; D is ambiguous. This CDR3 comprises 17 residues. Germline CDR1 LGHDT, CDR2 YNNKEL (reference sequence). Between the trimmed V and J ends, which lost 0 bases and 5 bases, there was a span of 19 bases. CDR3 amino acids: CASSQDTLSGRWYGYTF. CDR3 nucleotides: TGTGCCAGCAGCCAAGACACCCTGTCTGGGAGGTGGTATGGCTACACCTTC.

The chain uses TRBV5-1 and TRBJ1-2, with D maybe TRBD1 (6 bases). This CDR3 is 16 amino acids long. Trimming removed 1 base at V and 2 bases at J, with 15 bases between. The germline gives CDR1 SGHRS, CDR2 YFSETQ. The CDR3 DNA is TGCGCCAGCAGCTTGCGAGGGGGAGCACGGAACTATGGCTACACCTTC. It specifies CASSLRGGARNYGYTF.

The chain employs TRBV28 and TRBJ1-2; the D gene is possibly TRBD1 (6 bases). The V end lost 5 bases, the J end lost 5 bases, and 15 bases lay between the germline ends. Germline CDR1 reads MDHEN; CDR2 reads SYDVKM. The CDR3 has 14 residues. CDR3 in amino acids: CASSPGQQGYGYTF. CDR3 sequence (DNA): TGTGCCAGCAGTCCGGGTCAGCAGGGGTATGGCTACACCTTC.

The rearrangement uses TRBV19 and TRBJ2-1, with a weak D call TRBD2 (6 bases). The CDR3 has 13 residues. V was clipped by 3 bases and J by 8 bases, with 11 bases between them. Looked up from germline, CDR1 is LNHDA and CDR2 is SQIVND (reference sequence). In DNA, the CDR3 is TGTGCCAGTAGTATCGGGGGATGGGATGAGCAGTTCTTC. Translating gives CASSIGGWDEQFF.

The chain couples TRBV24-1 to TRBJ2-5; the D gene is possibly TRBD1 (5 bases). The CDR3 runs to 13 residues. Germline V CDR1 and CDR2: KGHDR, SFDVKD. Trimming removed 9 bases from V and 2 bases from J, with 12 bases in between. In DNA form, the CDR3 reads TGTGCCACCTCGGACAACATACAAGAGACCCAGTACTTC. It specifies CATSDNIQETQYF.

The chain links TRBV28 to TRBJ2-7, with D possibly TRBD2 on 5 matching bases. V shed 4 bases and J shed 1 base, with 11 bases lying between them. The CDR3 is made up of 14 amino acids. Germline V gene lookup returns CDR1 MDHEN and CDR2 SYDVKM. The chain's CDR3 is CASSSSGGSYEQYF. DNA of the CDR3: TGTGCCAGCAGTTCCAGCGGCGGGTCCTACGAGCAGTACTTC.

The chain joins TRBV4-1 to TRBJ2-1, with D perhaps matching TRBD2 (6 bases). CDR3 length: 15 residues. The V gene lost 4 bases and the J gene lost 4 bases, with 14 bases spanning the gap. In germline, CDR1 is MGHRA, CDR2 YSYEKL. CDR3 bases: TGCGCCAGCAGCCTGGCCCGGGGGTCATACAATGAGCAGTTCTTC. It yields the protein CASSLARGSYNEQFF.

A few counts support this clone. This chain joins TRBV6-4 and TRBJ2-3; TRBD2 aligns across 7 bases. Germline V CDR1 and CDR2: MRHNA, SNTAGT. V trimming: 2 bases; J trimming: 0 bases; junction bases outside the gene matches: 2. This CDR3 comprises 15 residues. In DNA, the CDR3 is TGTGCCAGCAGTGACGGAGCGGGGAGCACAGATACGCAGTATTTT. Residues: CASSDGAGSTDTQYF.

The V call is TRBV7-6, the J call TRBJ1-1; weak D call: TRBD1 (5 bases). Germline V gene sequence: CDR1 SGHVS, CDR2 FNYEAQ. The V end lost 4 bases, the J end lost 12 bases, and 12 bases lay between the germline ends. This CDR3 comprises 11 residues. The CDR3 region is CASSSGRSSFF. The CDR3 coding sequence is TGTGCCAGCAGCTCAGGGAGGTCGTCTTTCTTT.

In its sample, this clone was seen a few times. The chain is built from TRBV27 and TRBJ1-2; 8 bases are a match to TRBD1. Germline loops: CDR1 MNHEY, CDR2 SMNVEV (reference sequence). The CDR3 is 15 amino acids. Unmatched junction bases numbered 8, after V lost 3 bases and J lost 5 bases. The CDR3: CASSLSGTGYYGYTF. CDR3 DNA: TGTGCCAGCAGTTTGTCCGGGACAGGTTATTATGGCTACACCTTC.

The chain uses TRBV7-9 and TRBJ2-5; TRBD2 might be the D (6 bases). The germline V gene has CDR1 SEHNR and CDR2 FQNEAQ (reference sequence). V dropped 8 bases and J dropped 4 bases, with 17 bases sitting between them. The CDR3 loop spans 14 amino acids. The DNA for the CDR3 is TGTGCCAGCTCCGGCCCCCCCGGGGGAGAGACCCAGTACTTC. Its translation: CASSGPPGGETQYF.

On this clone: Other nucleotide sequences in the sample specify the same CDR3. This chain links TRBV12-3 or TRBV12-4 with TRBJ1-5; no firm D call. The V end was cut by 2 bases, the J end by 7 bases, with 9 bases between. This CDR3 region has 13 residues. CDR3 sequence (DNA): TGTGCCAGCAGTTTAACGGGGAACCAGCCCCAGCATTTT. Translated, it gives CASSLTGNQPQHF.

This clone was observed once. The chain recombines TRBV4-1 with TRBJ2-1; D perhaps matches TRBD1 (6 bases). Per germline, CDR1 MGHRA and CDR2 YSYEKL. This CDR3 has 17 residues. V lost 3 bases, J lost 7 bases, and 22 bases lay in between. Here the CDR3 reads CASSQWITGSRGNEQFF. The CDR3 coding sequence is TGCGCCAGCAGCCAGTGGATAACAGGGAGTAGAGGGAATGAGCAGTTCTTC.

The V call is TRBV6-2 or TRBV6-3, the J call TRBJ2-1, with TRBD2 identical over 10 bases. Losses at the gene ends were 0 bases for V and 5 bases for J; bases not matched to a gene: 7. Germline assignment: CDR1 MNHEY and CDR2 SVGEGT. CDR3 length: 17 amino acids. This CDR3 is CASSYSIIAGGNNEQFF. CDR3 sequence (DNA): TGTGCCAGCAGTTACTCGATAATAGCGGGAGGAAACAATGAGCAGTTCTTC.

The J gene is TRBJ2-7, the V gene TRBV28, with a weak D call TRBD1 (6 bases). V lost 2 bases and J lost 0, with 14 bases in between. The CDR3 extends over 16 amino acids. Per germline, CDR1 MDHEN and CDR2 SYDVKM. CDR3 bases: TGTGCCAGCAGTTTAGAGGGGGTTACTAGCTCCTACGAGCAGTACTTC. Its translation is CASSLEGVTSSYEQYF.

The count of this clone is one. The chain links TRBV5-4 to TRBJ2-5, with TRBD2 matching 7 bases. The CDR3 is 14 amino acids. Germline V gives CDR1 SGHNT, CDR2 YYREEE (reference sequence). Trimming cost V 3 bases and J 3 bases; bases outside gene matches: 5. In DNA form, the CDR3 reads TGTGCCAGCAGCTACCCTGGGACTAAAGAGACCCAGTACTTC. Its protein is CASSYPGTKETQYF.

The chain is built from TRBV27 and TRBJ1-6; D gene ambiguous. Trimming took off 5 bases at V and 13 bases at J, with 21 bases between the two ends. CDR3 length equals 15 residues. Looked up from germline, CDR1 is MNHEY and CDR2 is SMNVEV (reference sequence). CDR3 loop: CASSSPTRSRLPLHF. DNA for the CDR3: TGTGCCAGCAGTAGTCCGACGCGATCGAGGTTGCCCCTCCACTTT.

The table lists this clone with a few counts. This rearrangement joins TRBV14 to TRBJ2-5; D might be TRBD1 (6 bases). CDR1 and CDR2 from the germline V gene are SGHDN and FVKESK. The V end was cut by 5 bases, the J end by 8 bases, with 18 bases between. This CDR3 is built from 14 residues. CDR3 sequence: CASSFQRRGGTQYF. The DNA for the CDR3 is TGTGCCAGCAGCTTCCAAAGGCGAGGGGGTACCCAGTACTTC.

The chain has TRBV5-1 and TRBJ2-1, with 9 bases matching TRBD2. V was pared by 3 bases and J by 6 bases, with 7 bases of the junction left unmatched. The CDR3 covers 15 residues. The germline V gene encodes CDR1 SGHRS and CDR2 YFSETQ. The CDR3 loop reads CASSWGGGVFNEQFF. In nucleotides, the CDR3 is TGCGCCAGCAGCTGGGGCGGGGGGGTATTCAATGAGCAGTTCTTC.

The gene calls are TRBV10-3 and TRBJ1-6, with D hard to call. Germline values: CDR1 ENHRY, CDR2 SYGVKD. This CDR3 has 17 residues. Trimming shortened V by 6 bases and J by 0 bases, and 15 bases separated the two germline ends. This chain's CDR3 is CAISHPGRVSYNSPLHF. The CDR3 DNA sequence: TGTGCCATCAGCCACCCCGGTCGGGTCTCCTATAATTCACCCCTCCACTTT.

This clone was counted a single time. The chain uses TRBV3-1 (or the pseudogene TRBV3-2) and TRBJ1-5, with D possibly being TRBD1 (6 bases). The V and J ends lost 5 bases and 7 bases respectively, with 12 bases between them. This CDR3 is 13 amino acids long. CDR1 and CDR2 (germline): LGHDT, YNNKEL (reference sequence). In DNA, the CDR3 is TGTGCCAGCAGCTTAATAGGGGGACAGCCCCAGCATTTT. This translates into CASSLIGGQPQHF.

The chain joins TRBV7-8 to TRBJ2-1, with a possible D match to TRBD1 (5 bases). The CDR3 covers 14 residues. The germline gives CDR1 SGHVS, CDR2 FQNEAQ. V lost 1 base, J lost 5 bases, and 9 bases lay in between. DNA of the CDR3: TGTGCCAGCAGCTTAGTTAGGGGCCACAATGAGCAGTTCTTC. Protein: CASSLVRGHNEQFF. The entire variable domain, with the rest obtained from reference TRBV7-8 and TRBJ2-1, is as follows: GAGVSQSPRYKVAKRGQDVALRCDPISGHVSLFWYQQALGQGPEFLTYFQNEAQLDKSGLPSDRFFAERPEGSVSTLKIQRTQQEDSAVYLCASSLVRGHNEQFFGPGTRLTVL.

V is TRBV24-1 and J is TRBJ1-4; D is possibly TRBD1 (5 bases). CDR1 is KGHDR, CDR2 SFDVKD, per germline. This CDR3 has 13 amino acids. V lost 10 bases to trimming and J lost 4 bases, with 12 bases between them. CDR3 region: CATSDSINEKLFF. CDR3 nucleotide sequence: TGTGCCACTTCCGACAGCATTAATGAAAAACTGTTTTTT.

The chain carries TRBV5-1 and TRBJ2-7; possibly TRBD1 for D (6 bases). Germline CDR1 reads SGHRS; CDR2 reads YFSETQ. V shed 0 bases and J shed 3 bases, with 13 bases lying between them. The CDR3 consists of 15 residues. The CDR3 region has the DNA TGCGCCAGCAGCTTGGACAGGGATGGGATCTACGAGCAGTACTTC. This translates into CASSLDRDGIYEQYF. Drawing the rest from reference TRBV5-1 and TRBJ2-7, the complete variable domain is KAGVTQTPRYLIKTRGQQVTLSCSPISGHRSVSWYQQTPGQGLQFLFEYFSETQRNKGNFPGRFSGRQFSNSRSEMNVSTLELGDSALYLCASSLDRDGIYEQYFGPGTRLTVT.

V and J are TRBV27 and TRBJ2-7; 8 bases line up with TRBD2. CDR1 and CDR2 (germline): MNHEY, SMNVEV (reference sequence). This CDR3 comprises 14 residues. Trimming took 3 bases from V and 3 from J; bases not matched to a gene: 4. The CDR3 sequence: CASSLSGGRYEQYF. For the CDR3, the DNA is TGTGCCAGCAGTTTGTCGGGAGGGCGCTACGAGCAGTACTTC.

V and J are TRBV28 and TRBJ1-1; D ambiguous. Per the germline V gene, CDR1 is MDHEN and CDR2 is SYDVKM. The CDR3 is made up of 14 amino acids. Trimming removed 2 bases from V and 1 base from J, with 8 bases in between. The DNA for the CDR3 is TGTGCCAGCAGTTTAGTAACTCCGAACACTGAAGCTTTCTTT. Protein: CASSLVTPNTEAFF.

The chain couples TRBV2 to TRBJ2-7; 11 nucleotides line up with TRBD2. Germline CDR1 and CDR2: SNHLY and FYNNEI. V dropped 7 bases and J dropped 3; count of bases not matched to a gene: 5. This CDR3 contains 14 residues. CDR3 residues: CASTLAGGFYEQYF. The CDR3 coding sequence is TGTGCCAGCACCCTAGCGGGGGGCTTCTACGAGCAGTACTTC.